Below are 3 T cell receptor beta chains sequenced from a single sample in a study of blood T cell repertoires in COVID-19. Clones were sequenced by immunoSEQ multiplex PCR, and TCRdb holds only the in-frame ones, with some missing. The sample records some 200,000 clones, approximately 85% being singletons. Sequencing was done on a sample of peripheral blood. These receptors all come from an older woman with acute or convalescent COVID-19.

The chain employs TRBV6-5 and TRBJ1-1; no clear D. V was pared by 8 bases and J by 5 bases, with 18 bases between. Looked up from germline, CDR1 is MNHEY and CDR2 is SVGAGI. This CDR3 comprises 14 residues. CDR3 bases: TGTGCCAGCTCCCTTACTTTCGGGGAGACTGAAGCTTTCTTT. Its translation is CASSLTFGETEAFF.

This clone has a single count. The chain combines TRBV5-1 with TRBJ1-1, with TRBD1 identical over 9 bases. The ends lost 0 bases at V and 5 bases at J; junction bases unmatched: 5. Germline V lookup: CDR1 SGHRS, CDR2 YFSETQ. The CDR3 is 15 residues long. CDR3 DNA sequence: TGCGCCAGCAGCTTGGGACAGGGGGGAGTGACTGAAGCTTTCTTT. This codes for CASSLGQGGVTEAFF.

The chain links TRBV5-1 to TRBJ2-3, with D possibly TRBD1 on 6 matching bases. The CDR3 spans 13 residues. CDR1 is SGHRS and CDR2 is YFSETQ in the germline V gene. The germline V and J ends were trimmed by 4 bases and 3 bases, with 9 bases remaining between them. The CDR3 sequence is CASSPQGTDTQYF. CDR3 nucleotides: TGCGCCAGCAGCCCACAGGGAACAGATACGCAGTATTTT.